The 24 T cell receptor beta chains reported below all come from one sample, sequenced in a study of blood T cell repertoires in COVID-19. TCRdb's copy holds only in-frame clones and misses some; the assay was immunoSEQ multiplex PCR. The table lists hundreds of thousands of clones, around 91% of them singletons. The sequenced sample was PBMCs or T cells enriched from blood (not recorded which). These receptors all stem from a man aged 25-45 years who had recovered from COVID-19.

This chain uses TRBV10-2 with TRBJ1-5; D remains unclear. The CDR3 contains 13 residues. The V end was cut by 2 bases, the J end by 3 bases, with 5 bases between. Per the germline V gene, CDR1 is WSHSY and CDR2 is SAAADI. The CDR3 DNA is TGCGCCAGCAGTGAGGGCCTCAATCAGCCCCAGCATTTT. Encoded protein: CASSEGLNQPQHF.

The chain is built from TRBV11-2 and TRBJ1-5; 7 positions match TRBD1. Germline V lookup: CDR1 SGHAT, CDR2 FQNNGV. The CDR3 is 15 residues long. Unmatched junction bases numbered 0, after V lost 0 bases and J lost 1 base. CDR3: CASSLEGQSNQPQHF. DNA for the CDR3: TGTGCCAGCAGCTTAGAGGGACAGAGCAATCAGCCCCAGCATTTT.

The rearrangement uses TRBV5-6 and TRBJ2-5, with D possibly TRBD2 on 7 matching bases. Germline CDR1 SGHDT, CDR2 YYEEEE. The length of the CDR3 is 13 residues. Trimming removed 1 base from V and 5 bases from J, with 9 bases in between. The CDR3 DNA reads as TGTGCCAGCAGCTTGAGGGGGGGGGAGACCCAGTACTTC. It translates to CASSLRGGETQYF.

The genes are TRBV2 and TRBJ2-7; the D gene is possibly TRBD2 (6 bases). Trimming stripped 4 bases from V and 7 bases from J, with 14 bases between. CDR3 size: 13 residues. Germline V lookup: CDR1 SNHLY, CDR2 FYNNEI. The chain's CDR3 is CASSGDFRWEQYF. The CDR3 region has the DNA TGTGCCAGCAGTGGGGACTTTCGCTGGGAGCAGTACTTC.

This clone has more than one count but fewer than ten. The chain uses TRBV28 and TRBJ2-2; 9 bases are a match to TRBD2. Germline V gene sequence: CDR1 MDHEN, CDR2 SYDVKM. The length of the CDR3 is 15 residues. V was clipped by 6 bases and J by 7 bases; unmatched bases: 9. CDR3 region: CASRGVAGDFGELFF. DNA of the CDR3: TGTGCCAGCAGGGGGGTAGCGGGAGATTTCGGGGAGCTGTTTTTT.

The rearrangement joins TRBV19 to TRBJ1-2, with unresolved D. The germline gives CDR1 LNHDA, CDR2 SQIVND (reference sequence). The CDR3 length is 13 residues. Trimming shortened V by 10 bases and J by 2 bases, and 14 bases separated the two germline ends. CDR3 sequence: CATLLEANYGYTF. CDR3 nucleotides: TGTGCCACCCTCCTCGAGGCGAACTATGGCTACACCTTC.

The rearrangement joins TRBV11-2 to TRBJ2-5; 9 bases line up with TRBD2. The CDR3 runs 17 residues. Per the germline V gene, CDR1 is SGHAT and CDR2 is FQNNGV. The trim removed 6 bases at V and 1 base at J, leaving 12 bases unmatched. The CDR3: CASSRIALAGLQETQYF. For the CDR3, the DNA is TGTGCCAGCAGTCGCATCGCACTAGCGGGCCTCCAAGAGACCCAGTACTTC.

A single count supports this clone. The V gene is TRBV25-1, the J gene TRBJ2-1, with a weak D call TRBD1 (5 bases). The length of the CDR3 is 16 residues. The V end was cut by 3 bases, the J end by 4 bases, with 16 bases between. Germline V gene data show CDR1 as MGHDK and CDR2 as SYGVNS. The CDR3 region is CASSDSRGGSYNEQFF. In nucleotides, the CDR3 is TGTGCCAGCAGTGACTCTAGGGGTGGCTCTTACAATGAGCAGTTCTTC.

The chain is built from TRBV3-1 (or the pseudogene TRBV3-2) and TRBJ2-5; TRBD1 is a possible D gene (5 bases). The V end lost 4 bases, the J end lost 4 bases, and 22 bases lay between the germline ends. The CDR3 covers 17 residues. The germline V gene encodes CDR1 LGHDT and CDR2 YNNKEL (reference sequence). The CDR3 nucleotides are TGTGCCAGCAGCCTACGAACAGGTTCCTTTGGTGGAGAGACCCAGTACTTC. Translation: CASSLRTGSFGGETQYF.

The chain combines TRBV28 with TRBJ1-1, with a possible D match to TRBD1 (6 bases). CDR1 MDHEN and CDR2 SYDVKM come from the germline V gene. The CDR3 sequence is 14 residues long. V lost 2 bases and J 6 bases, leaving 13 bases between the germline ends. CDR3 region: CASSLGGAYSEAFF. For the CDR3, the DNA is TGTGCCAGCAGTTTAGGGGGCGCTTATTCTGAAGCTTTCTTT.

As concerns this clone: At one of its ends the junction is not consistent with the germline gene, which may arise from a read error. The genes are TRBV15 and TRBJ1-5; D is undetermined. CDR3 size: 18 residues. From germline, CDR1 is LNHNV and CDR2 YYDKDF (reference sequence). CDR3 nucleotide sequence: TGTGCCACCAGCGGAGAGAGCGGCGTAAGCAGAAGCAATCAGCCCCAGCATTTT. Translation gives CATSGESGVSRSNQPQHF.

The rearrangement uses TRBV5-1 and TRBJ1-1, with D maybe TRBD1 (6 bases). V lost 0 bases to trimming and J lost 0 bases, with 12 bases between them. CDR1 is SGHRS and CDR2 is YFSETQ in the germline V gene. CDR3 size: 16 residues. This chain's CDR3 is CASSLGTGGLNTEAFF. The CDR3 region has the DNA TGCGCCAGCAGCTTGGGAACGGGGGGCCTGAACACTGAAGCTTTCTTT.

V usage is TRBV27 and J usage is TRBJ1-4; perhaps TRBD1 as D (5 bases). The CDR3 totals 17 residues. Trimming pared 5 bases from V and 5 bases from J, leaving 21 bases between. Germline loops: CDR1 MNHEY, CDR2 SMNVEV (reference sequence). The CDR3 coding sequence is TGTGCCAGCAGTAGGGACTTTGGAAACAACGAAAATGAAAAACTGTTTTTT. Translating it yields CASSRDFGNNENEKLFF.

The chain joins TRBV2 to TRBJ2-5; 9 nucleotides align to TRBD1. The CDR3 has 13 amino acids. Germline CDR1 and CDR2: SNHLY and FYNNEI. The ends lost 7 bases at V and 5 bases at J; junction bases unmatched: 5. CDR3 protein: CASKQGAEETQYF. The CDR3 bases are TGTGCCAGCAAACAGGGGGCTGAGGAGACCCAGTACTTC.

The chain is built from TRBV11-1 and TRBJ2-1, with 10 positions matching TRBD1. V lost 7 bases to trimming and J lost 2 bases; unmatched junction nucleotides: 5. This CDR3 has 15 residues. The V gene's germline CDR1 is SGHAT and CDR2 FQDESV (reference sequence). Here the CDR3 reads CASNRQGATYNEQFF. As DNA, the CDR3 is TGTGCCAGCAATAGACAGGGGGCTACCTACAATGAGCAGTTCTTC.

The chain couples TRBV4-1 to TRBJ2-1; D not resolved. Germline lookup yields CDR1 MGHRA and CDR2 YSYEKL. Trimming removed 1 base from V and 6 bases from J, with 7 bases in between. This CDR3 region has 13 residues. CDR3 in DNA: TGCGCCAGCAGCCAAGTGAGTACCAATGAGCAGTTCTTC. This encodes CASSQVSTNEQFF.

The chain carries TRBV28 and TRBJ1-4; no clear D gene. This CDR3 is built from 12 residues. The ends were cut back, 5 bases at V and 5 bases at J, with 6 bases in the middle. CDR1 is MDHEN and CDR2 is SYDVKM in the germline V gene. In DNA form, the CDR3 reads TGTGCCAGCAGTGGAGCCAATGAAAAACTGTTTTTT. This codes for CASSGANEKLFF. Variable domain in full (rest from reference TRBV28 and TRBJ1-4): DVKVTQSSRYLVKRTGEKVFLECVQDMDHENMFWYRQDPGLGLRLIYFSYDVKMKEKGDIPEGYSVSREKKERFSLILESASTNQTSMYLCASSGANEKLFFGSGTQLSVL.

The chain recombines TRBV28 with TRBJ2-4; maybe TRBD2 (6 bases). The CDR3 is 14 amino acids. The germline CDR1 and CDR2 sequences are MDHEN and SYDVKM. Trimming removed 1 base from V and 6 bases from J, with 10 bases in between. Here the CDR3 reads CASSLSGGLNIQYF. CDR3 coding DNA: TGTGCCAGCAGTTTATCCGGGGGTCTAAACATTCAGTACTTC. The full variable domain, with the rest looked up from reference TRBV28 and TRBJ2-4, is DVKVTQSSRYLVKRTGEKVFLECVQDMDHENMFWYRQDPGLGLRLIYFSYDVKMKEKGDIPEGYSVSREKKERFSLILESASTNQTSMYLCASSLSGGLNIQYFGAGTRLSVL.

The J gene is TRBJ2-1, the V gene TRBV30; TRBD2 agrees at 11 bases. The CDR3 consists of 16 residues. V was clipped by 1 base and J by 0 bases; unmatched bases: 2. Germline V gene sequence: CDR1 GTSNPN, CDR2 SVGIG (reference sequence). CDR3 nucleotide sequence: TGTGCCTGGAGTGGACTAGCGGGACGCTCCTACAATGAGCAGTTCTTC. Translating gives CAWSGLAGRSYNEQFF.

The chain is built from TRBV29-1 and TRBJ1-1, with 10 bases identical to TRBD1. The CDR3 has 12 residues. The junction had 2 bases not matched to a gene; V was cut back by 4 bases and J by 6 bases. From germline, CDR1 is SQVTM and CDR2 ANQGSEA. CDR3: CSVGQGAAEAFF. CDR3 nucleotides: TGCAGCGTTGGACAGGGGGCGGCTGAAGCTTTCTTT.

This clone was found once. This chain joins TRBV5-8 and TRBJ1-1; D is undetermined. The CDR3 loop spans 12 amino acids. The germline gives CDR1 SGHTS, CDR2 YDEGEE. Trimming pared 3 bases from V and 7 bases from J, leaving 10 bases between. CDR3 sequence (DNA): TGTGCCAGCAGCTCCGGGATTTTTGAAGCTTTCTTT. It encodes CASSSGIFEAFF. The whole variable domain, filled in from reference TRBV5-8 and TRBJ1-1, reads EAGVTQSPTHLIKTRGQQATLRCSPISGHTSVYWYQQALGLGLQFLLWYDEGEERNRGNFPPRFSGRQFPNYSSELNVNALELEDSALYLCASSSGIFEAFFGQGTRLTVV.

The rearrangement joins TRBV5-5 to TRBJ2-7; D possibly corresponds to TRBD2 (5 bases). V shed 5 bases and J shed 6 bases, with 12 bases lying between them. This CDR3 has 12 residues. Germline-derived CDR1 and CDR2 are SGHKS and YYEKEE (reference sequence). For the CDR3, the DNA is TGTGCCAGCAGAGGGATCGGGATCGAGCAGTACTTC. Translating gives CASRGIGIEQYF.

This chain links TRBV10-3 with TRBJ1-4; perhaps TRBD1 as D (6 bases). Trimming cost V 10 bases and J 7 bases, with 16 bases left between them. CDR3 size: 13 residues. Germline assignment: CDR1 ENHRY and CDR2 SYGVKD. DNA for the CDR3: TGTGCCACAGGGGAAACCGACAGTGAAAAACTGTTTTTT. This sequence encodes CATGETDSEKLFF.

The chain employs TRBV24-1 and TRBJ1-1, with 8 bases identical to TRBD1. CDR3 size: 13 residues. Germline CDR1 reads KGHDR; CDR2 reads SFDVKD. The V gene end was trimmed by 7 bases and the J gene end by 7 bases; junction bases not matched to a gene: 7. CDR3: CATRETGANEAFF. Written as DNA, the CDR3 is TGTGCCACCAGGGAGACAGGGGCCAATGAAGCTTTCTTT.